This T cell receptor (beta chain) was identified during a study of blood T cell repertoires in COVID-19. Study in general: Researchers got acute and convalescent COVID-19 samples from the United States, Italy and Spain. Sample material is recorded as cDNA or gDNA derived from T cells, B-cell-depleted T cells, or PBMCs.

The CDR3 runs to 16 residues. The germline V gene encodes CDR1 LNHDA and CDR2 SQIVND (reference sequence). V trimming: 1 base; J trimming: 4 bases; junction bases outside the gene matches: 7. Authors' processing steps: Nucleated cell number was recorded as an estimate derived from reference gene primer amplification. The table came from immunoSEQ multiplex PCR; TCRdb's copy has only in-frame clones and leaves some out. That table is the source of V, J and clone size, and D and trimming were worked out from the DNA. The sample has 75,000 to 100,000 clones; more than 75% are singletons. This TCR came from a human donor in a cohort sampled during active COVID-19. The sample comprised peripheral blood. This chain connects TRBV19 to TRBJ1-1, with 9 bases aligning to TRBD1. The CDR3 nucleotides read TGTGCCAGTAGTATAGGGGACAGGGAATTGGTCACTGAAGCTTTCTTT. This encodes CASSIGDRELVTEAFF.